One and the same sample provided the 28 T cell receptor beta chains below, sequenced in a study of neoadjuvant anti-PD-1 for oral cavity cancer (dated by TCRdb to the early 2020s). What the time point label conveys for this sample: before neoadjuvant nivolumab. Library preparation employed the immunoSEQ multiplex PCR assay. TCRdb's version of the immuneACCESS table is confined to in-frame rearrangements and falls short of the full clone set. An unresolved V gene accounts for under half of the shortfall where checked; the remainder is of unknown origin. This sample comprises 80,000 to 95,000 clones, approximately 80% of them detected only once. The ten largest account for around 3.1% of the sample. The sample here was PBMCs, taken before nivolumab (anti-PD-1) treatment. The source of these receptors is a person between 35 and 79 years old with oral cavity squamous cell carcinoma.

The sample holds a few counts of this clone. The gene calls are TRBV2 and TRBJ1-5, with 8 bases that match TRBD1. CDR1 and CDR2 from the germline V gene are SNHLY and FYNNEI. With 4 bases clipped from V and 5 bases from J, the junction kept 4 bases outside the gene matches. The length of the CDR3 is 14 residues. The CDR3 region has the DNA TGTGCCAGCAGTGGACAGGGGAATCATCAGCCCCAGCATTTT. This translates into CASSGQGNHQPQHF.

The chain uses TRBV29-1 and TRBJ2-2; no definite D call. Germline V lookup: CDR1 SQVTM, CDR2 ANQGSEA. This CDR3 comprises 12 residues. Trimming stripped 1 base from V and 1 base from J, with 1 base between. The CDR3 here is CSVEGNTGELFF. CDR3 coding DNA: TGCAGCGTTGAAGGGAACACCGGGGAGCTGTTTTTT.

V gene TRBV27 combines with J gene TRBJ2-5, with 8 bases that match TRBD2. Germline CDR1 MNHEY, CDR2 SMNVEV (reference sequence). Trimming took 5 bases from V and 5 from J; bases not matched to a gene: 10. The CDR3 length is 15 residues. The DNA of the CDR3 is TGTGCCAGCAGTCCCGCGGGAGGAAGTTACGAGACCCAGTACTTC. It codes for CASSPAGGSYETQYF.

The rearrangement joins TRBV29-1 to TRBJ2-2; D is possibly TRBD1 (5 bases). The CDR3 length is 15 residues. The germline gives CDR1 SQVTM, CDR2 ANQGSEA. With 5 bases removed from V and 1 base from J, the gap between germline ends came to 14 bases. CDR3 bases: TGCAGCGTTACTTTGCAGGGAAAGAACACCGGGGAGCTGTTTTTT. Protein product: CSVTLQGKNTGELFF.

V is TRBV19 and J is TRBJ1-2; 9 bases are a match to TRBD1. The CDR3 covers 16 residues. Germline lookup yields CDR1 LNHDA and CDR2 SQIVND (reference sequence). With 5 bases clipped from V and 8 bases from J, the junction kept 15 bases outside the gene matches. The CDR3 DNA follows: TGTGCCAGTAGTCCGAACCACAGGGGGCCAACTAACGGCTACACCTTC. Protein sequence: CASSPNHRGPTNGYTF.

The CDR3 DNA is TGTGCCAGCAGTGAAGGGGGGCTAGCTTGGGATACGCAGTATTTT. Translating it yields CASSEGGLAWDTQYF. The chain couples TRBV6-1 to TRBJ2-3; maybe TRBD1 (6 bases). V was clipped by 1 base and J by 6 bases, with 14 bases between them. The CDR3 totals 15 residues. CDR1 MNHNS and CDR2 SASEGT come from the germline V gene.

This chain connects TRBV2 to TRBJ1-2; TRBD1 matches at 7 bases. Germline assignment: CDR1 SNHLY and CDR2 FYNNEI. CDR3 size: 14 residues. The trim removed 6 bases at V and 4 bases at J, leaving 8 bases unmatched. Here the CDR3 DNA reads TGTGCCAGCAGAGGGGGACAGAGCCTCTATGGCTACACCTTC. Its translation is CASRGGQSLYGYTF.

The chain couples TRBV5-1 to TRBJ2-3; no clear D. Germline CDR1 SGHRS, CDR2 YFSETQ. The CDR3 totals 14 residues. Trimming took off 0 bases at V and 2 bases at J, with 7 bases between the two ends. CDR3 sequence: CASSLESPTDTQYF. CDR3 DNA: TGCGCCAGCAGCTTGGAGTCGCCCACAGATACGCAGTATTTT.

This clone was found once. The chain joins TRBV5-1 to TRBJ2-6; D is unclear. Germline CDR1 reads SGHRS; CDR2 reads YFSETQ. The CDR3 length is 17 residues. Trimming removed 1 base from V and 0 bases from J, with 11 bases in between. This chain's CDR3 is CASSLSVLNSGANVLTF. In nucleotides, the CDR3 is TGCGCCAGCAGCTTGTCTGTTCTAAACTCTGGGGCCAACGTCCTGACTTTC.

This sequence joins TRBV19 and TRBJ1-5; 7 bases line up with TRBD1. This CDR3 spans 15 amino acids. Germline trimming cut 7 bases from V and 6 bases from J; bases unmatched to any gene: 12. The germline V gene has CDR1 LNHDA and CDR2 SQIVND (reference sequence). The CDR3 DNA follows: TGTGCCAGTAAGGAGGGGGCAGGGGAAGGTCAGCCCCAGCATTTT. Translated, it gives CASKEGAGEGQPQHF.

The chain combines TRBV7-2 with TRBJ2-7; a possible D gene is TRBD2 (5 bases). The CDR3 is made up of 15 amino acids. V was pared by 4 bases and J by 0 bases, with 13 bases between. The germline gives CDR1 SGHTA, CDR2 FQGNSA. CDR3 sequence reads: CASSSATGSSYEQYF. CDR3 nucleotides: TGTGCCAGCAGCTCCGCGACGGGGAGCTCCTACGAGCAGTACTTC. Full variable domain (outside the CDR3, taken from reference TRBV7-2 and TRBJ2-7): GAGVSQSPSNKVTEKGKDVELRCDPISGHTALYWYRQSLGQGLEFLIYFQGNSAPDKSGLPSDRFSAERTGGSVSTLTIQRTQQEDSAVYLCASSSATGSSYEQYFGPGTRLTVT.

This sequence joins TRBV5-1 and TRBJ1-1; D unclear. The CDR3 totals 14 residues. V lost 2 bases and J 0 bases, leaving 8 bases between the germline ends. CDR1 and CDR2 (germline): SGHRS, YFSETQ. The CDR3 protein is CASSFVDLNTEAFF. The CDR3 coding sequence is TGCGCCAGCAGCTTTGTGGACCTGAACACTGAAGCTTTCTTT.

This clone has only one observation. The chain has TRBV6-1 and TRBJ1-2; TRBD1 matches 7 bases. CDR3 size: 15 residues. The trim removed 6 bases at V and 4 bases at J, leaving 11 bases unmatched. Germline CDR1 and CDR2: MNHNS and SASEGT. The CDR3 protein is CASSAKGGGIYGYTF. CDR3 nucleotide sequence: TGTGCCAGCAGCGCTAAAGGGGGCGGAATCTATGGCTACACCTTC.

The chain carries TRBV11-2 and TRBJ1-1; D is unclear. In germline, CDR1 is SGHAT, CDR2 FQNNGV. V was clipped by 4 bases and J by 0 bases, with 9 bases between them. This CDR3 contains 14 residues. The CDR3 protein is CASSWTLMNTEAFF. The CDR3 DNA follows: TGTGCCAGCAGCTGGACCCTCATGAACACTGAAGCTTTCTTT.

This clone showed up just a few times. Different DNA sequences within this sample yield the same CDR3. The rearrangement joins TRBV6-5 to TRBJ2-7; the match to TRBD2 covers 7 bases. The germline V gene encodes CDR1 MNHEY and CDR2 SVGAGI. J was trimmed by 0 bases and V by 0 bases; bases with no gene match: 5. The CDR3 runs 16 residues. CDR3 region: CASSYSGGFSSYEQYF. DNA for the CDR3: TGTGCCAGCAGTTACTCGGGGGGGTTTAGCTCCTACGAGCAGTACTTC.

The chain has TRBV27 and TRBJ2-2; D is uncertain. Trimming removed 5 bases at V and 5 bases at J, with 18 bases between. CDR1 is MNHEY and CDR2 is SMNVEV in the germline V gene (reference sequence). The CDR3 totals 16 residues. The CDR3 spells CASSPDPSWGTGELFF. Written as DNA, the CDR3 is TGTGCCAGCAGTCCGGACCCATCCTGGGGAACCGGGGAGCTGTTTTTT.

The chain recombines TRBV14 with TRBJ1-2; 8 nucleotides agree with TRBD1. CDR3 size: 14 residues. In germline, CDR1 is SGHDN, CDR2 FVKESK. V shed 1 base and J 8 bases; nucleotides not matched to a gene: 6. CDR3 in DNA: TGTGCCAGCAGCCAAGTCAGGGGGCGAGGAGGCTACACCTTC. Its protein is CASSQVRGRGGYTF.

The genes are TRBV29-1 and TRBJ2-5; the match to TRBD2 covers 8 bases. Germline assignment: CDR1 SQVTM and CDR2 ANQGSEA. This CDR3 spans 14 amino acids. The V gene end was trimmed by 2 bases and the J gene end by 1 base; junction bases not matched to a gene: 3. CDR3 residues: CSVENAGGQETQYF. The CDR3 DNA sequence: TGCAGCGTTGAAAATGCGGGGGGCCAAGAGACCCAGTACTTC.

The genes are TRBV18 and TRBJ1-4, with D perhaps TRBD1 (6 bases). Germline V gives CDR1 KGHSH, CDR2 LQKENI. The germline V and J ends were trimmed by 6 bases and 7 bases, with 18 bases remaining between them. This CDR3 contains 15 residues. CDR3 sequence reads: CASSSKGVNSEKLFF. The CDR3 region has the DNA TGTGCCAGCTCCAGTAAGGGGGTGAATAGTGAAAAACTGTTTTTT.

V and J are TRBV27 and TRBJ2-1; 7 bases fit TRBD1. J lost 4 bases, V lost 6 bases, and 9 bases had no gene match. CDR3 length equals 15 residues. Germline CDR1 and CDR2: MNHEY and SMNVEV (reference sequence). The CDR3 here is CASRPGTALYNEQFF. The CDR3 DNA follows: TGTGCCAGCAGGCCCGGGACAGCGCTTTACAATGAGCAGTTCTTC.

V and J are TRBV11-3 and TRBJ2-7; D may be TRBD2 (5 bases). The CDR3 is 13 amino acids. The germline CDR1 and CDR2 sequences are SGHNT and YENEEA. Between the trimmed V and J ends, which lost 5 bases and 6 bases, there was a span of 14 bases. The CDR3: CASSPDRGGEQYF. CDR3 DNA: TGTGCCAGCAGCCCCGACCGGGGTGGCGAGCAGTACTTC.

The chain employs TRBV7-8 and TRBJ2-5; D gene uncertain. Between the trimmed V and J ends, which lost 3 bases and 1 base, there was a span of 12 bases. Germline loops: CDR1 SGHVS, CDR2 FQNEAQ. This CDR3 comprises 15 residues. As DNA, the CDR3 is TGTGCCAGCAGCTTCTTGCCCGGGTCCCAAGAGACCCAGTACTTC. This sequence encodes CASSFLPGSQETQYF.

The chain couples TRBV6-6 to TRBJ1-1, with D maybe TRBD1 (6 bases). This CDR3 has 14 amino acids. Germline assignment: CDR1 MNHNY and CDR2 SVGAGI (reference sequence). Trimming removed 4 bases from V and 1 base from J, with 10 bases in between. This CDR3 is CASSWQGRNTEAFF. CDR3 nucleotides: TGTGCCAGCAGTTGGCAGGGGAGGAACACTGAAGCTTTCTTT.

The chain links TRBV9 to TRBJ2-1, with 13 bases matching TRBD2. Germline loops: CDR1 SGDLS, CDR2 YYNGEE. CDR3 length: 17 amino acids. Trimming removed 4 bases from V and 6 bases from J; junction bases left unmatched: 10. The CDR3 DNA reads as TGTGCCAGCAGCACCCGGACTAGCGGGAGATATATCAATGAGCAGTTCTTC. Residues: CASSTRTSGRYINEQFF.

V is TRBV7-9 and J is TRBJ2-5, with D unresolved. The germline CDR1 and CDR2 sequences are SEHNR and FQNEAQ (reference sequence). Trimming removed 4 bases from V and 4 bases from J, with 13 bases in between. The length of the CDR3 is 14 residues. CDR3 sequence (DNA): TGTGCCAGCAGCTCGCCCTCGGGCGGAGAGACCCAGTACTTC. It yields the protein CASSSPSGGETQYF.

The J gene is TRBJ2-5, the V gene TRBV11-2; maybe TRBD2 (5 bases). In germline, CDR1 is SGHAT, CDR2 FQNNGV. There are 14 residues in the CDR3. The germline V and J ends were trimmed by 0 bases and 4 bases, with 9 bases remaining between them. Here the CDR3 reads CASSLERVIETQYF. CDR3 bases: TGTGCCAGCAGCTTAGAGAGGGTAATAGAGACCCAGTACTTC.

The chain employs TRBV28 and TRBJ1-3; 8 nucleotides match TRBD1. V shed 4 bases and J 3 bases; nucleotides not matched to a gene: 8. CDR3 length: 16 amino acids. The germline gives CDR1 MDHEN, CDR2 SYDVKM. As DNA, the CDR3 is TGTGCCAGCAGTTCGATAACAGGGGGAGTTGGAAACACCATATATTTT. This translates into CASSSITGGVGNTIYF. The full variable domain, completed using reference TRBV28 and TRBJ1-3, is DVKVTQSSRYLVKRTGEKVFLECVQDMDHENMFWYRQDPGLGLRLIYFSYDVKMKEKGDIPEGYSVSREKKERFSLILESASTNQTSMYLCASSSITGGVGNTIYFGEGSWLTVV.

The rearrangement links TRBV10-3 to TRBJ1-4, with a tentative D call TRBD1 (6 bases). CDR1 and CDR2 from the germline V gene are ENHRY and SYGVKD. V lost 0 bases to trimming and J lost 0 bases, with 14 bases between them. This CDR3 is 18 amino acids long. CDR3 bases: TGTGCCATCAGTGAGTCCGGACAGAAGCTTGCAACTAATGAAAAACTGTTTTTT. Residues: CAISESGQKLATNEKLFF.